This T cell receptor beta chain is drawn from a study of Tregs in tolerant kidney transplant recipients. Notes on this clone: What it recognizes is unknown.

Study-level results: Biological reproducibility was not directly addressed in this study.

V shed 3 bases and J 4 bases; nucleotides not matched to a gene: 5. Germline values: CDR1 MDHEN, CDR2 SYDVKM. This CDR3 region has 15 residues. Profiling relied on immunoSEQ multiplex PCR, and the TCRdb table lists in-frame clones only, not all of them. Of 60,000 to 95,000 clones listed, less than 98% are singletons. This rearrangement joins TRBV28 to TRBJ2-5; 10 bases are a match to TRBD2. Specimen: CD4+ T cells from blood, collected before the transplant. The origin of this receptor is a human donor who received a combined kidney and bone marrow transplant. The CDR3 reads CASSLRLAGVETQYF. In DNA, the CDR3 is TGTGCCAGCAGTTTGCGGCTAGCGGGAGTAGAGACCCAGTACTTC.